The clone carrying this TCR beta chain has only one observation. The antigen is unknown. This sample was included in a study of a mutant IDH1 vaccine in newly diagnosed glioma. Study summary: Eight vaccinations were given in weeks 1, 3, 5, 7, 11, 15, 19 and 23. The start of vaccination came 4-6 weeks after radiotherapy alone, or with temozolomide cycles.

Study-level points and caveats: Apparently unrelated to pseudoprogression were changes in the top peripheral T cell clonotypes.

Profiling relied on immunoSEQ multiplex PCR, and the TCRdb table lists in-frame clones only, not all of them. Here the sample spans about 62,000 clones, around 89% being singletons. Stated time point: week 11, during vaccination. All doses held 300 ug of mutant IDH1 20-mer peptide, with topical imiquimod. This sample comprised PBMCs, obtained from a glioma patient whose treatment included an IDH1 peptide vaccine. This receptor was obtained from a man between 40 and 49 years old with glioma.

In DNA, the CDR3 is TGCGCCAGCAGCTTGGACAGGACTGTCTCTGGAAACACCATATATTTT. Amino acid sequence: CASSLDRTVSGNTIYF. The chain carries TRBV4-3 and TRBJ1-3, with 7 bases lining up with TRBD1. The CDR3 is 16 residues long. Unmatched junction bases numbered 7, after V lost 5 bases and J lost 0 bases. Germline values: CDR1 LGHNA, CDR2 YSLEER.